Below are 26 T cell receptor beta chains sequenced from a single sample in a study of Tregs in tolerant kidney transplant recipients. Some clones are missing from TCRdb's copy, which holds only in-frame ones; the method was immunoSEQ multiplex PCR. The sample table sets out a few thousand clones. What these receptors recognize is not known. Recipient PBMCs carried a CFSE label and met irradiated graft donor PBMCs for about six days before FACS sorting. This sample comprised CD4+ T cells from blood cultured with allogeneic cells, obtained before the transplant. The origin of the receptors is a human patient who received a combined kidney and bone marrow transplant.

This clone shows up as medium-sized (0.01 to 0.1%) by frequency. The DNA ends 3 residues before the CDR3 does, and the rest of the CDR3 is filled in from the germline J gene. V is TRBV2 and J is TRBJ1-5, with TRBD1 identical over 7 bases. Germline V gives CDR1 SNHLY, CDR2 FYNNEI. The V segment lost 6 bases and the J segment 1 base; nucleotides outside the gene matches: 9. This CDR3 comprises 16 residues. The covered CDR3 bases are TGTGCCAGCAGGGACAGGCCTAGCAGGAGCAATCAGCCC. Translating gives CASRDRPSRSNQP. In full, the CDR3 is CASRDRPSRSNQPQHF.

By frequency, this clone registers medium-sized. The read comes to an end 3 residues before the CDR3 does, leaving the germline J gene to fill in the end. This chain connects TRBV5-1 to TRBJ1-6, with 7 bases identical to TRBD1. The trim removed 7 bases at V and 7 bases at J, leaving 14 bases unmatched. This CDR3 has 16 amino acids. Germline values: CDR1 SGHRS, CDR2 YFSETQ. The CDR3 protein is CASGPGRTGGNSPLHF. Incomplete CDR3 DNA: TGCGCCAGCGGCCCCGGGCGGACAGGCGGGAATTCACCC.

With respect to this clone: The read stops 3 residues short of the end of the CDR3; the missing end is completed from the germline J gene. The V call is TRBV4-2, the J call TRBJ2-3; a possible D gene is TRBD2 (6 bases). Germline values: CDR1 LGHNA, CDR2 YNFKEQ. The CDR3 spans 13 residues. Deletions cut 2 bases from V and 5 bases from J, with 8 bases between. CDR3 DNA (partial): TGTGCCAGCAGCCAACCGGGGGAAGATACG. This encodes CASSQPGEDT. The whole CDR3 protein reads CASSQPGEDTQYF.

This clone counts as medium-sized by frequency. Read data end 3 residues before the CDR3 end; the end is taken from the germline J gene. This chain uses TRBV20-1 with TRBJ2-2; D perhaps matches TRBD2 (6 bases). The V and J ends lost 4 bases and 4 bases respectively, with 16 bases between them. The germline gives CDR1 DFQATT, CDR2 SNEGSKA (reference sequence). This CDR3 comprises 15 residues. The CDR3 bases that were read are TGCAGTGCTAAGCTCGGGGGAGGCAGCACCGGGGAG. As protein: CSAKLGGGSTGE. The full CDR3 protein reads CSAKLGGGSTGELFF.

As for this clone: The observed sequence ends 3 residues before the CDR3 terminus, with the missing tail filled in from the germline J gene. V usage is TRBV5-1 and J usage is TRBJ2-2; 9 bases line up with TRBD1. V gave up 7 bases and J gave up 5 bases; unmatched junction bases: 6. The germline V gene encodes CDR1 SGHRS and CDR2 YFSETQ. The CDR3 has 14 residues. The sequenced CDR3 bases are TGCGCCAGCCGGGACAGGGACGGTACCGGGGAG. Protein sequence: CASRDRDGTGE. The entire CDR3 is CASRDRDGTGELFF.

A note on this clone: The read terminates 3 residues ahead of where the CDR3 ends, so the germline J gene completes it. The genes are TRBV19 and TRBJ2-1; perhaps TRBD1 as D (8 bases). The CDR3 sequence is 14 residues long. Trimming took off 4 bases at V and 8 bases at J, with 15 bases between the two ends. Germline lookup yields CDR1 LNHDA and CDR2 SQIVND (reference sequence). CDR3: CASSTRQGRDEQFF. The CDR3 bases that were read are TGTGCCAGTAGTACTCGACAGGGGAGGGATGAG.

This clone is deemed medium-sized by its frequency. With the read ending 3 residues before the CDR3 end, the germline J gene is used to fill in that end. This chain joins TRBV4-1 and TRBJ2-3; 10 nucleotides line up with TRBD2. The V segment lost 1 base and the J segment 3 bases; nucleotides outside the gene matches: 4. The CDR3 covers 16 residues. Germline CDR1 reads MGHRA; CDR2 reads YSYEKL. The CDR3 DNA, read in part, is TGCGCCAGCAGCCAAGGGTCTAGCGGGGGTACAGATACG. Translated: CASSQGSSGGTDT. The complete CDR3 protein is CASSQGSSGGTDTQYF.

Considering frequency, this clone is medium-sized. The CDR3 end falls 3 residues outside the read, so it is completed with the germline J gene. The gene calls are TRBV20-1 and TRBJ2-7; 9 positions match TRBD1. From germline, CDR1 is DFQATT and CDR2 SNEGSKA (reference sequence). This CDR3 has 15 residues. V dropped 3 bases and J dropped 4; count of bases not matched to a gene: 10. The CDR3 loop is CSASPYGTGSYEQYF. Partial CDR3 DNA: TGCAGTGCTAGCCCCTACGGGACAGGGTCATACGAG.

As to this clone: The read falls 3 residues short of the CDR3 end, and the missing part is taken from the germline J gene. The chain carries TRBV5-4 and TRBJ1-6, with D uncertain. The V gene's germline CDR1 is SGHNT and CDR2 YYREEE (reference sequence). V lost 7 bases and J lost 1, with 6 bases in between. This CDR3 is built from 13 residues. Here the CDR3 reads CASGTSYNSPLHF. The CDR3 bases that were read are TGTGCCAGCGGCACATCCTATAATTCACCC.

Its frequency marks this clone as medium-sized. The sequence runs out 3 residues before the end of the CDR3; the remainder is reconstructed from the germline J gene. This sequence joins TRBV6-1 and TRBJ2-2; 9 positions match TRBD1. The junction had 5 bases not matched to a gene; V was cut back by 4 bases and J by 5 bases. Germline CDR1 MNHNS, CDR2 SASEGT. This CDR3 comprises 15 residues. CDR3 bases read: TGTGCCAGCAGTGGGGGACAGGGATGGACCGGGGAG. Encoded protein: CASSGGQGWTGE. The whole CDR3 sequence is CASSGGQGWTGELFF.

Measured by frequency, this clone is medium-sized. Sequencing ends 3 residues short of the CDR3 end; the germline J gene provides the rest. The V gene is TRBV5-1, the J gene TRBJ2-5; 8 bases fit TRBD1. The length of the CDR3 is 14 residues. J gave up 4 bases and V 7 bases, and 9 bases lay outside the gene matches. CDR1 and CDR2 from the germline V gene are SGHRS and YFSETQ. CDR3 region: CASAYGQGGETQYF. Partial CDR3 DNA: TGCGCCAGCGCCTACGGACAGGGTGGAGAGACC.

The sequenced CDR3 bases are TGTGCCAGCAGCTTAGGGGCTTCCTACAATGAG. Protein: CASSLGASYNE. The complete CDR3 reads CASSLGASYNEQFF. The V and J genes are TRBV7-6 and TRBJ2-1; D is undetermined. From the germline J gene comes the end of the CDR3, since the read stops 3 residues before it. Germline loops: CDR1 SGHVS, CDR2 FNYEAQ. V was cut by 1 base and J by 1 base, with 5 bases left in between. The CDR3 spans 14 residues.

CDR3 sequence: CASSRRQGNEQYF. The part of the CDR3 DNA that was read is TGTGCCAGCAGCCGCCGACAGGGGAACGAG. The chain carries TRBV7-9 and TRBJ2-7, with 8 bases matching TRBD1. Read sequence stops 3 residues before the CDR3 end, and the germline J gene provides the missing end. Germline CDR1 reads SEHNR; CDR2 reads FQNEAQ (reference sequence). The CDR3 length is 13 residues. Losses at the gene ends were 5 bases for V and 5 bases for J; bases not matched to a gene: 5.

According to its frequency, this clone is medium-sized. Read sequence stops 3 residues before the CDR3 end, and the germline J gene provides the missing end. The V and J genes are TRBV7-2 and TRBJ2-4; D is uncertain. CDR3 length equals 12 residues. The germline V gene encodes CDR1 SGHTA and CDR2 FQGNSA. V lost 5 bases and J 8 bases, leaving 10 bases between the germline ends. CDR3 region: CASSPRLDIQYF. CDR3 bases read: TGTGCCAGCAGCCCACGGTTGGACATT.

This clone counts as medium-sized by frequency. The read terminates 3 residues ahead of where the CDR3 ends, so the germline J gene completes it. This chain connects TRBV7-2 to TRBJ1-5, with 9 positions matching TRBD1. The germline gives CDR1 SGHTA, CDR2 FQGNSA. This CDR3 comprises 15 residues. With 5 bases clipped from V and 7 bases from J, the junction kept 9 bases outside the gene matches. The CDR3 sequence: CASSPPVDRGQPQHF. The CDR3 DNA, read in part, is TGTGCCAGCAGCCCCCCCGTGGACAGGGGACAGCCC.

This clone is labeled medium-sized based on frequency. The missing CDR3 end, 3 residues past where the read stops, is filled in from the germline J gene. The chain uses TRBV4-2 and TRBJ2-2; 8 bases are a match to TRBD1. Looked up from germline, CDR1 is LGHNA and CDR2 is YNFKEQ. This CDR3 is built from 17 residues. V was clipped by 4 bases and J by 6 bases; unmatched bases: 13. The CDR3 reads CASSPGVGRGRSGELFF. The CDR3 DNA, read in part, is TGTGCCAGCAGCCCAGGGGTAGGCAGGGGGCGGTCCGGGGAG.

According to its frequency, this clone is medium-sized. Sequencing ends 3 residues short of the CDR3 end; the germline J gene provides the rest. The V and J genes are TRBV20-1 and TRBJ1-4, with 8 nucleotides matching TRBD1. Germline CDR1 DFQATT, CDR2 SNEGSKA (reference sequence). The ends lost 0 bases at V and 10 bases at J; junction bases unmatched: 1. The CDR3 spans 12 residues. CDR3 loop: CSARDDRGKLFF. The covered CDR3 bases are TGCAGTGCTAGAGACGACAGGGGAAAA.

This clone registers medium-sized by frequency. The missing CDR3 end, 3 residues past where the read stops, is filled in from the germline J gene. The chain has TRBV18 and TRBJ1-1, with no clear D. Germline loops: CDR1 KGHSH, CDR2 LQKENI. The CDR3 has 13 amino acids. Trimming pared 5 bases from V and 6 bases from J, leaving 13 bases between. Partial CDR3 DNA: TGTGCCAGCTCAGCGTACCCTCTCGCTGAA. It is translated as CASSAYPLAE. The whole CDR3 reads CASSAYPLAEAFF.

Note on this clone: Read coverage stops 3 residues before the CDR3 terminus; the germline J gene supplies the remainder. V gene TRBV19 combines with J gene TRBJ2-1; TRBD2 matches at 8 bases. CDR1 is LNHDA, CDR2 SQIVND, per germline (reference sequence). After removal of 5 bases from V and 6 bases from J, the junction contained 9 bases not matched to a gene. The CDR3 has 15 residues. The CDR3 DNA, read in part, is TGTGCCAGTAGTGCCGGGACTAGGGGATTCAATGAG. It specifies CASSAGTRGFNE. In full, the CDR3 reads CASSAGTRGFNEQFF.

Points on this clone: Sequencing ends 3 residues short of the CDR3 end; the germline J gene provides the rest. The chain is built from TRBV4-1 and TRBJ1-1; 9 nucleotides align to TRBD1. This CDR3 region has 15 residues. The V gene's germline CDR1 is MGHRA and CDR2 YSYEKL. CDR3: CASSQDNRDRARAFF. Partial CDR3 DNA: TGCGCCAGCAGCCAAGATAACCGGGACAGGGCTCGT.

This clone counts as medium-sized by frequency. The read ends 3 residues before the CDR3 terminus; that terminus is restored from the germline J gene. The chain carries TRBV5-1 and TRBJ2-3; D possibly corresponds to TRBD2 (6 bases). This CDR3 is built from 15 residues. Germline CDR1 reads SGHRS; CDR2 reads YFSETQ. Trimming left V 2 bases short and J 2 bases short, with 12 bases between. The covered CDR3 bases are TGCGCCAGCAGCTTTTGGGGCGGGGCCACAGATACG. It translates to CASSFWGGATDT. The entire CDR3 protein is CASSFWGGATDTQYF.

Remarks on this clone: The CDR3 end is not reached by the read, which stops 3 residues before it; the germline J gene fills it in. V and J are TRBV6-4 and TRBJ1-5, with D maybe TRBD1 (6 bases). The CDR3 spans 15 residues. V lost 3 bases and J 0 bases, leaving 9 bases between the germline ends. Germline V gene data show CDR1 as MRHNA and CDR2 as SNTAGT. The covered CDR3 bases are TGTGCCAGCAGTGATGGAGGGGGTAGCAATCAGCCC. Translating it yields CASSDGGGSNQP. Given in full, the CDR3 is CASSDGGGSNQPQHF.

This clone registers medium-sized by frequency. The read finishes 3 residues shy of the CDR3 end, and the germline J gene is used to complete it. This chain joins TRBV11-2 and TRBJ1-2; TRBD1 might be the D (6 bases). The CDR3 runs 14 residues. The V end was cut by 3 bases, the J end by 6 bases, with 14 bases between. Germline values: CDR1 SGHAT, CDR2 FQNNGV. The CDR3 sequence is CASSFGVAGDGYTF. The sequenced part of the CDR3 DNA is TGTGCCAGCAGCTTCGGGGTAGCAGGGGATGGC. Looking up the rest from reference TRBV11-2 and TRBJ1-2 gives the full variable domain: EAGVAQSPRYKIIEKRQSVAFWCNPISGHATLYWYQQILGQGPKLLIQFQNNGVVDDSQLPKDRFSAERLKGVDSTLKIQPAKLEDSAVYLCASSFGVAGDGYTFGSGTRLTVV.

Frequency places this clone as medium-sized (0.01 to 0.1%). The read gets to within 3 residues of the CDR3 end, and the germline J gene fills in the rest. The chain has TRBV29-1 and TRBJ2-5; 8 bases match TRBD1. The CDR3 spans 19 residues. The V gene's germline CDR1 is SQVTM and CDR2 ANQGSEA. J lost 5 bases, V lost 7 bases, and 27 bases had no gene match. The CDR3 DNA, read in part, is TGCAGCGCTGTAGGGGCAGGTTGGTGGGACAGGACGGGAAGGGAGACC. Amino acid sequence: CSAVGAGWWDRTGRET. In full, the CDR3 reads CSAVGAGWWDRTGRETQYF.

A remark on this clone: The read stops 3 residues short of the end of the CDR3; the missing end is completed from the germline J gene. This chain links TRBV18 with TRBJ2-5; unclear D gene. Trimming stripped 6 bases from V and 2 bases from J, with 19 bases between. CDR3 size: 16 residues. Germline assignment: CDR1 KGHSH and CDR2 LQKENI. Partial CDR3 DNA: TGTGCCAGCTCCCCATATCACCCAACTGTTCAAGAGACC. Translated: CASSPYHPTVQET. The whole CDR3 region reads CASSPYHPTVQETQYF. The whole variable domain, filled in from reference TRBV18 and TRBJ2-5, reads NAGVMQNPRHLVRRRGQEARLRCSPMKGHSHVYWYRQLPEEGLKFMVYLQKENIIDESGMPKERFSAEFPKEGPSILRIQQVVRGDSAAYFCASSPYHPTVQETQYFGPGTRLLVL.

According to its frequency, this clone is medium-sized. The read is 3 residues too short to cover the CDR3 end, so that end is filled in from the germline J gene. The V and J genes are TRBV6-2 or TRBV6-3 and TRBJ2-2; D might be TRBD2 (7 bases). Trimming left V 8 bases short and J 5 bases short, with 18 bases between. This CDR3 has 15 amino acids. Germline-derived CDR1 and CDR2 are MNHEY and SVGEGT. The sequenced part of the CDR3 DNA is TGTGCCAGCCACGTAGGGGGGGCGCGAACCGGGGAG. Translated, it gives CASHVGGARTGE. The CDR3 as a whole reads CASHVGGARTGELFF.